The subject of this entry is one T cell receptor (beta chain). The antigen is not known. This sample was included in a study of OX40 agonist ivuxolimab in advanced cancers. Study details: There were three patients with partial responses, one having hepatocellular carcinoma and two cutaneous melanoma.

Assay used: immunoSEQ multiplex PCR; TCRdb lists only in-frame clones, some missing. Of fewer than 85,000 clones listed, around 83% are singletons. The CDR3 is 15 amino acids. Per germline, CDR1 SGHAT and CDR2 FQNNGV. Trimming shortened V by 2 bases and J by 3 bases, and 12 bases separated the two germline ends. Study conclusions and caveats: Clonal expansion was among the lowest in partial responders at 0.1-3.0 mg/kg, especially CD8+. Expanded peripheral T-cell antigen specificity went undetermined. The CD4+ and CD8+ T cells in the blood had expanded clonally by week 6 at 0.1 to 3.0 mg/kg.

This rearrangement joins TRBV11-2 to TRBJ2-3; D gene unclear. This TCR was recovered from an adult with an advanced solid tumor such as melanoma, head and neck, liver or kidney cancer. Material: CD4+ or CD8+ T cells sorted from blood, obtained in a trial of the OX40 agonist ivuxolimab. The CDR3 DNA reads as TGTGCCAGCAGCTTAAGGCCGCAAGAAACAGATACGCAGTATTTT. Translated, it gives CASSLRPQETDTQYF.